This is a list of T cell receptor beta chains from one sample in a study of blood T cell repertoires in COVID-19. Generated by immunoSEQ multiplex PCR, the TCRdb table keeps only in-frame clones and is missing some. The sample lists 100,000 to 150,000 clones; about 85% were seen once. The sequenced material came from peripheral blood. These receptors were taken from a man in his sixties with acute or convalescent COVID-19. Both conserved end residues are part of each CDR3. Fields, in order: clone size, V gene, D gene, J gene, CDR3 protein, CDR3 DNA. A D gene is named only where the DNA matches it firmly. The size field is filled for only some rows; it gives once, few, many or a size class.

.	TRBV6-5	TRBD1	TRBJ2-5	CASGSGGWETQYF	TGTGCCAGCGGGTCAGGGGGCTGGGAGACCCAGTACTTC
few	TRBV2	.	TRBJ1-3	CASSDRTIYF	TGTGCCAGCAGTGACAGAACCATATATTTT
.	TRBV5-1	TRBD1	TRBJ1-3	CASSVQGQSGNTIYF	TGCGCCAGCAGCGTCCAGGGACAGTCTGGAAACACCATATATTTT
few	TRBV19	TRBD1	TRBJ1-5	CASSPKTLTGGGGQPQHF	TGTGCCAGTAGTCCCAAGACCCTCACAGGGGGCGGGGGTCAGCCCCAGCATTTT
.	TRBV24-1	TRBD1	TRBJ2-3	CATSDPLGDRGGTDTQYF	TGTGCCACCAGTGATCCCCTGGGGGACAGGGGAGGCACAGATACGCAGTATTTT
.	TRBV7-9	TRBD1	TRBJ1-4	CASSFADRIESGLFF	TGTGCCAGCAGCTTCGCGGACAGGATCGAATCGGGACTGTTTTTT
.	TRBV5-4	.	TRBJ1-2	CASSSGDYGYTF	TGTGCCAGCAGCTCGGGGGACTATGGCTACACCTTC
.	TRBV28	.	TRBJ1-6	CASSFDTSYNSPLHF	TGTGCCAGCAGTTTTGACACGTCCTATAATTCACCCCTCCACTTT
.	TRBV6-1	TRBD1	TRBJ1-2	CASSEASIYRGANYGYTF	TGTGCCAGCAGTGAAGCCTCCATTTACAGGGGTGCCAACTATGGCTACACCTTC
.	TRBV18	.	TRBJ1-2	CASSGLYGYTF	TGTGCCAGCTCAGGCCTCTATGGCTACACCTTC
.	TRBV15	.	TRBJ2-7	CATSRNPRDSYEQYF	TGTGCCACCAGCAGAAACCCCCGAGACAGCTACGAGCAGTACTTC
.	TRBV5-4	.	TRBJ2-1	CASTHLATHNGNEQFF	TGTGCCAGCACTCATCTAGCGACCCACAATGGGAATGAGCAGTTCTTC
.	TRBV4-1	.	TRBJ2-1	CASSQEPQGNEQFF	TGCGCCAGCAGCCAAGAGCCACAGGGCAATGAGCAGTTCTTC
.	TRBV10-3	TRBD1	TRBJ1-4	CAISDNRGQEKLFF	TGTGCCATCAGTGATAACAGGGGGCAGGAAAAACTGTTTTTT
.	TRBV30	.	TRBJ2-3	CAWSPDMTTQYF	TGTGCCTGGAGTCCGGACATGACTACGCAGTATTTT
few	TRBV2	TRBD1	TRBJ2-3	CASRGTGARGDTQYF	TGTGCCAGCAGGGGGACAGGGGCGAGGGGAGATACGCAGTATTTT
once	TRBV6-5	.	TRBJ1-2	CASIRAEGNYGYTF	TGTGCCAGCATTCGAGCGGAGGGTAACTATGGCTACACCTTC
.	TRBV10-3	TRBD1	TRBJ1-5	CAISAYTGGQPQHF	TGTGCCATCAGTGCCTATACAGGGGGTCAGCCCCAGCATTTT
.	TRBV7-9	TRBD1	TRBJ1-2	CASSLSVAGGNYGYTF	TGTGCCAGCAGCTTAAGCGTCGCAGGGGGAAACTATGGCTACACCTTC
.	TRBV2	.	TRBJ1-2	CASSLGPRSSGYTF	TGTGCCAGCAGTCTCGGCCCCCGCTCTAGTGGCTACACCTTC
once	TRBV5-1	.	TRBJ1-2	CASSLGDSSYGYTF	TGCGCCAGCAGCTTGGGGGACTCTAGCTATGGCTACACCTTC
few	TRBV30	.	TRBJ1-5	CAWDTADSNQPQHF	TGTGCCTGGGACACAGCGGATAGCAATCAGCCCCAGCATTTT
.	TRBV27	TRBD1	TRBJ2-6	CASSKGTGAGANVLTF	TGTGCCAGCAGTAAGGGGACAGGGGCTGGGGCCAACGTCCTGACTTTC
.	TRBV27	.	TRBJ2-1	CASGVTAYNEQFF	TGTGCCAGCGGTGTCACGGCCTACAATGAGCAGTTCTTC
few	TRBV19	TRBD1	TRBJ1-1	CASSPQGAITEAFF	TGTGCCAGTAGTCCACAGGGGGCGATCACTGAAGCTTTCTTT
.	TRBV19	TRBD1	TRBJ1-1	CASHRDREGRTEAFF	TGTGCCAGTCACCGGGACAGGGAGGGTCGGACTGAAGCTTTCTTT
once	TRBV5-1	TRBD1	TRBJ2-2	CASSRDRGHGGELFF	TGCGCCAGCAGCCGCGACAGGGGGCATGGCGGGGAGCTGTTTTTT
.	TRBV7-6	TRBD2	TRBJ2-1	CASSLRPGPSGANEQFF	TGTGCCAGCAGCTTACGGCCTGGGCCTAGCGGCGCCAATGAGCAGTTCTTC
.	TRBV18	TRBD1	TRBJ1-4	CASSKGQVNEKLFF	TGTGCCAGCTCCAAGGGACAGGTGAATGAAAAACTGTTTTTT
once	TRBV7-8	TRBD1	TRBJ1-1	CASSLHRGDTEAFF	TGTGCCAGCAGTCTCCACAGGGGGGACACTGAAGCTTTCTTT
.	TRBV7-2	TRBD2	TRBJ2-2	CASSLVPSGMRELFF	TGTGCCAGCAGCTTAGTCCCTAGCGGGATGAGGGAGCTGTTTTTT
.	TRBV19	TRBD1	TRBJ1-5	CASSTTGARQPQHF	TGTGCCAGTAGTACGACAGGGGCGAGGCAGCCCCAGCATTTT
once	TRBV6-6	.	TRBJ1-5	CASSYSRQGYDQPQHF	TGTGCCAGCAGTTACTCGAGGCAGGGTTACGATCAGCCCCAGCATTTT
few	TRBV18	TRBD2	TRBJ2-2	CASSPVAGDNTGELFF	TGTGCCAGCTCACCCGTAGCGGGGGACAACACCGGGGAGCTGTTTTTT
.	TRBV5-1	TRBD2	TRBJ2-1	CASSSAGLAGSSSYNEQFF	TGCGCCAGCAGCTCTGCGGGACTAGCGGGTTCCAGCTCCTACAATGAGCAGTTCTTC
.	TRBV18	.	TRBJ1-5	CASSPARIRGSNQPQHF	TGTGCCAGCTCACCAGCCAGGATTCGAGGGAGCAATCAGCCCCAGCATTTT
.	TRBV11-2	TRBD1	TRBJ2-5	CASSTGQAQETQYF	TGTGCCAGCAGCACGGGACAGGCCCAAGAGACCCAGTACTTC
.	TRBV6-5	.	TRBJ1-2	CASRRPQGTEGYTF	TGTGCCAGCAGACGTCCTCAGGGGACGGAGGGCTACACCTTC
.	TRBV27	.	TRBJ1-3	CASSSRDTIYF	TGTGCCAGCAGTTCCCGGGACACCATATATTTT
.	TRBV6-5	.	TRBJ1-5	CASRVYSNQPQHF	TGTGCCAGCAGGGTCTATAGCAATCAGCCCCAGCATTTT
.	TRBV21-1	.	TRBJ2-7	CASIADIYEQYF	TGTGCCAGCATCGCTGACATTTACGAGCAGTACTTC
few	TRBV2	.	TRBJ1-1	CASSVSGRGTEAFF	TGTGCCAGCAGTGTCTCAGGGAGGGGCACTGAAGCTTTCTTT
.	TRBV7-9	TRBD1	TRBJ2-5	CASSRQGGETQYF	TGTGCCAGCAGTCGACAGGGCGGGGAGACCCAGTACTTC
.	TRBV4-2	.	TRBJ1-1	CASSQFAGVALGNTEAFF	TGTGCCAGCAGCCAATTTGCAGGGGTCGCCTTAGGGAACACTGAAGCTTTCTTT
.	TRBV7-9	.	TRBJ2-1	CASSYGLSSYNEQFF	TGTGCCAGCAGCTACGGACTAAGCTCCTACAATGAGCAGTTCTTC
.	TRBV2	TRBD1	TRBJ2-1	CASSEDPGGRNEQFF	TGTGCCAGCAGTGAAGATCCAGGGGGAAGGAATGAGCAGTTCTTC